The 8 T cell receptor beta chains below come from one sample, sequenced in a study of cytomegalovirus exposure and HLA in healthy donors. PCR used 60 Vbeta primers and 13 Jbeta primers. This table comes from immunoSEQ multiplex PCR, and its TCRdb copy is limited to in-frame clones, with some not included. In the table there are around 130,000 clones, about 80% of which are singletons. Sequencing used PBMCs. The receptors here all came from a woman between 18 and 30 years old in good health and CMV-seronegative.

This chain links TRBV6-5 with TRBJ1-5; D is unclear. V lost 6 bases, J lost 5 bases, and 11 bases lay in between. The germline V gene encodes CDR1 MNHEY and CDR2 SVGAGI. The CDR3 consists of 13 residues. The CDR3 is CASSPGWYQPQHF. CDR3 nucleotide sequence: TGTGCCAGCAGCCCCGGTTGGTATCAGCCCCAGCATTTT.

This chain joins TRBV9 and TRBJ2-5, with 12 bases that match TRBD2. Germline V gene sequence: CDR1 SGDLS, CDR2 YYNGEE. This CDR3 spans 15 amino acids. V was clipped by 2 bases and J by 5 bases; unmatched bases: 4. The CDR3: CASSVTSGGQETQYF. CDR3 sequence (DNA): TGTGCCAGCAGCGTTACTAGCGGGGGGCAGGAGACCCAGTACTTC.

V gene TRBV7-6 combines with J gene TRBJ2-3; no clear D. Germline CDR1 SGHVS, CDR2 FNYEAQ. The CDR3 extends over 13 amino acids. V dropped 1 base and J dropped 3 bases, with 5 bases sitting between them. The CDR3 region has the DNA TGTGCCAGCAGCTTAGTACTTACAGATACGCAGTATTTT. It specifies CASSLVLTDTQYF.

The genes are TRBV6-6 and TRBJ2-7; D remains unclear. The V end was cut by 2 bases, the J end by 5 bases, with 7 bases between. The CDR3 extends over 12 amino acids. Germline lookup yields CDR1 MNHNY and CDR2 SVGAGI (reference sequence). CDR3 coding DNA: TGTGCCAGCAGTTACACGGTCCACGAGCAGTACTTC. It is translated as CASSYTVHEQYF.

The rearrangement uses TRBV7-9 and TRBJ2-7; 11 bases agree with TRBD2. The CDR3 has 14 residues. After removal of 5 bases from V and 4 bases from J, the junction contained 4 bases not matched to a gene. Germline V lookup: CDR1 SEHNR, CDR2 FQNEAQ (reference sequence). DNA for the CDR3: TGTGCCAGCAGCGTACTAGCGGGAGTTTACGAGCAGTACTTC. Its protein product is CASSVLAGVYEQYF.

The CDR3 sequence is CASSSQDSYNEQFF. For the CDR3, the DNA is TGCGCCAGCAGCTCCCAGGACTCCTACAATGAGCAGTTCTTC. The rearrangement joins TRBV5-1 to TRBJ2-1; D is unclear. Trimming cost V 3 bases and J 0 bases, with 7 bases left between them. Germline assignment: CDR1 SGHRS and CDR2 YFSETQ. CDR3 length equals 14 residues. Supplemented by reference TRBV5-1 and TRBJ2-1, the full variable domain reads KAGVTQTPRYLIKTRGQQVTLSCSPISGHRSVSWYQQTPGQGLQFLFEYFSETQRNKGNFPGRFSGRQFSNSRSEMNVSTLELGDSALYLCASSSQDSYNEQFFGPGTRLTVL.

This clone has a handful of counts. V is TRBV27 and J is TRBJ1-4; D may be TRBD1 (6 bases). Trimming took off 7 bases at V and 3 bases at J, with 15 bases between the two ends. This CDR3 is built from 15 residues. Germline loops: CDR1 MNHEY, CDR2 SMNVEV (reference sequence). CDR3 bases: TGTGCCAGCATGGTGGGAACAGGGTCTAATGAAAAACTGTTTTTT. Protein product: CASMVGTGSNEKLFF.

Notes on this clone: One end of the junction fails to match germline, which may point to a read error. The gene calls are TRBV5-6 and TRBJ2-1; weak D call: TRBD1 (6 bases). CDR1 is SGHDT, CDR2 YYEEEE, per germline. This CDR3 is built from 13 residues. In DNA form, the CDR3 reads TGTGCCAGCACCTTGGACAGCTACAATGAGCAGTTCTTC. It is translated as CASTLDSYNEQFF.